The source of this TCR beta chain is a study of blood T cell repertoires in COVID-19. Study-level information: Acute and convalescent COVID-19 specimens originated in the United States, Italy and Spain. The cDNA or gDNA used as material had been derived from T cells, B-cell-depleted T cells, or PBMCs.

In the original processing: Reference gene primer amplification in the assay estimated nucleated cell counts. The repertoire was sequenced with immunoSEQ multiplex PCR; TCRdb's copy has only in-frame clones and lacks some. D and trimming were read from the DNA, whereas the V and J calls and clone size are those reported in that table. The sample carries about 120,000 clones, over 65% recorded once. Concerning this clone: In the same sample, other DNA sequences code for this CDR3.

V was clipped by 3 bases and J by 7 bases; unmatched bases: 6. Germline lookup yields CDR1 MDHEN and CDR2 SYDVKM. The CDR3 is 14 amino acids. The sequence came from a man in his sixties with acute or convalescent COVID-19. The chain has TRBV28 and TRBJ1-5, with 7 bases fitting TRBD1. Sequenced material: peripheral blood. CDR3 in amino acids: CASSLTGKEQPQHF. CDR3 DNA: TGTGCCAGCAGTTTGACAGGGAAGGAGCAGCCCCAGCATTTT.